A single T cell receptor (beta chain) is shown here with its context. The antigen is undetermined. The source of the sample is a study of cytomegalovirus exposure and HLA in healthy donors. Findings and caveats of the study: Cytomegalovirus status was reportedly diagnosed by the classifier with high sensitivity and specificity. Investigators reported around 150 TCR beta chains as tied to cytomegalovirus. A later analysis revealed that TCR association rates differed between HLA loci, peaking at DRB1 and bottoming out at HLA-C.

Everyone who donated was a healthy bone marrow donor. PCR used 60 Vbeta primers and 13 Jbeta primers. Libraries were prepared by immunoSEQ multiplex PCR; TCRdb keeps only in-frame clonotypes and omits some of them. The sample contains over 90,000 clones, roughly 74% of which appear only once. Germline-derived CDR1 and CDR2 are LNHNV and YYDKDF (reference sequence). V was trimmed by 4 bases and J by 4 bases, leaving 17 bases between them. This CDR3 is built from 16 residues. Sample: PBMCs. The receptor comes from a female donor in good health and CMV-seropositive. The chain links TRBV15 to TRBJ2-1; weak D call: TRBD2 (7 bases). The CDR3 is CATSTTRGGGYNEQFF. The CDR3, as DNA: TGTGCCACCAGCACAACCCGAGGGGGGGGGTACAATGAGCAGTTCTTC.